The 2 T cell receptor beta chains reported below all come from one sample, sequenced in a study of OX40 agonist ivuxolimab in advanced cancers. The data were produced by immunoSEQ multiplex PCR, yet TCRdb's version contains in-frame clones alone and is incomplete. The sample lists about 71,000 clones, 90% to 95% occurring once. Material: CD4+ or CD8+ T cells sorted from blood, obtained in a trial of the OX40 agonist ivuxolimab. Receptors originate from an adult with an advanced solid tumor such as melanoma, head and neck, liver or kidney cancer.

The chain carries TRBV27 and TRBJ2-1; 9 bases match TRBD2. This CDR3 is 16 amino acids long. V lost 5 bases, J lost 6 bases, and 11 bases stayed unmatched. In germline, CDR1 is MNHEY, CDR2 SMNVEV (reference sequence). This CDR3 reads CASSPDISGRANEQFF. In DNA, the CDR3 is TGTGCCAGCAGTCCTGATATTAGCGGGAGAGCCAATGAGCAGTTCTTC.

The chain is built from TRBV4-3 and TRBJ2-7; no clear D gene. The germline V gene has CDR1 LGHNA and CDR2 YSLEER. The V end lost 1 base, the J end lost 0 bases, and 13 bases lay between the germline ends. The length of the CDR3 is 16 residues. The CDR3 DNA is TGCGCCAGCAGCCAAGCGATCCCGACAAGCTCCTACGAGCAGTACTTC. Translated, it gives CASSQAIPTSSYEQYF.